The 32 T cell receptor beta chains listed next were all sequenced from one sample in a study of cytomegalovirus exposure and HLA in healthy donors. The PCR contained 60 Vbeta and 13 Jbeta primers. Some clones are missing from TCRdb's copy, which holds only in-frame ones; the method was immunoSEQ multiplex PCR. This table has more than 95,000 clones, 60% to 85% appearing once. Sequenced sample: PBMCs. These receptors all come from a man aged 50 to 60 in good health and CMV-seropositive.

V gene TRBV6-1 combines with J gene TRBJ2-7; TRBD1 aligns across 7 bases. This CDR3 contains 13 residues. The ends lost 7 bases at V and 4 bases at J; junction bases unmatched: 7. CDR1 and CDR2 (germline): MNHNS, SASEGT. In DNA, the CDR3 is TGTGCCAGCAAGTCGGGACAGTATTACGAGCAGTACTTC. Amino acids: CASKSGQYYEQYF.

The V gene is TRBV5-6, the J gene TRBJ2-5; D uncertain. V was pared by 4 bases and J by 7 bases, with 17 bases between. This CDR3 has 14 amino acids. Looked up from germline, CDR1 is SGHDT and CDR2 is YYEEEE. CDR3: CASSANQELGTQYF. CDR3 coding DNA: TGTGCCAGCAGCGCGAACCAGGAATTGGGGACCCAGTACTTC.

V gene TRBV11-2 combines with J gene TRBJ2-6, with 8 positions matching TRBD1. CDR1 and CDR2 from the germline V gene are SGHAT and FQNNGV. This CDR3 has 17 residues. Germline trimming cut 5 bases from V and 0 bases from J; bases unmatched to any gene: 6. The CDR3 nucleotides read TGTGCCAGCAGCGAGGGACAGGAAAGCTCTGGGGCCAACGTCCTGACTTTC. Protein product: CASSEGQESSGANVLTF.

This clone was counted once. CDR3 residues: CASSFLAGVTDTQYF. DNA of the CDR3: TGTGCCAGCAGTTTTCTAGCGGGAGTGACAGATACGCAGTATTTT. The chain couples TRBV27 to TRBJ2-3, with TRBD2 matching over 10 bases. Germline V gene lookup returns CDR1 MNHEY and CDR2 SMNVEV (reference sequence). The CDR3 runs 15 residues. With 3 bases clipped from V and 3 bases from J, the junction kept 3 bases outside the gene matches.

The gene calls are TRBV7-2 and TRBJ2-1; 16 bases match TRBD2. V was clipped by 6 bases and J by 8 bases; unmatched bases: 4. CDR3 length: 15 amino acids. Per the germline V gene, CDR1 is SGHTA and CDR2 is FQGNSA. Here the CDR3 DNA reads TGTGCCAGCAGATTGGGACTAGCGGGGGGGGATGAGCAGTTCTTC. Encoded protein: CASRLGLAGGDEQFF.

This chain links TRBV10-2 with TRBJ2-7; the match to TRBD2 covers 8 bases. The CDR3 has 14 residues. With 6 bases clipped from V and 0 bases from J, the junction kept 4 bases outside the gene matches. The germline CDR1 and CDR2 sequences are WSHSY and SAAADI. This CDR3 reads CASRPSGHSYEQYF. The CDR3 DNA sequence: TGCGCCAGCAGACCTAGCGGGCACTCCTACGAGCAGTACTTC.

The V and J genes are TRBV30 and TRBJ2-5, with D possibly being TRBD1 (6 bases). The CDR3 totals 15 residues. V lost 0 bases and J 4 bases, leaving 15 bases between the germline ends. Germline V gene sequence: CDR1 GTSNPN, CDR2 SVGIG (reference sequence). This chain's CDR3 is CAWSVTQGQGETQYF. The CDR3 nucleotides are TGTGCCTGGAGTGTAACTCAGGGGCAAGGAGAGACCCAGTACTTC.

The rearrangement links TRBV18 to TRBJ1-5, with D maybe TRBD1 (6 bases). The V and J ends lost 4 bases and 7 bases respectively, with 11 bases between them. The CDR3 loop spans 13 amino acids. Germline V gives CDR1 KGHSH, CDR2 LQKENI. The CDR3 protein is CASSLRGAQPQHF. CDR3 DNA: TGTGCCAGCTCACTGCGGGGGGCCCAGCCCCAGCATTTT.

The chain recombines TRBV19 with TRBJ2-7, with 7 positions matching TRBD2. Germline V CDR1 and CDR2: LNHDA, SQIVND (reference sequence). CDR3 length: 12 amino acids. V lost 10 bases, J lost 12 bases, and 15 bases stayed unmatched. CDR3 protein: CATGGGAGILYF. The CDR3 region has the DNA TGTGCCACGGGAGGAGGGGCCGGGATTTTGTACTTC.

The CDR3, as DNA: TGCAGCGTTGATTATCCGGGGAGGGCTGGCTACACCTTC. Protein: CSVDYPGRAGYTF. The rearrangement uses TRBV29-1 and TRBJ1-2; no firm D call. The V end lost 3 bases, the J end lost 7 bases, and 15 bases lay between the germline ends. The CDR3 spans 13 residues. Germline lookup yields CDR1 SQVTM and CDR2 ANQGSEA. Full variable domain (rest looked up from reference TRBV29-1 and TRBJ1-2): SAVISQKPSRDICQRGTSLTIQCQVDSQVTMMFWYRQQPGQSLTLIATANQGSEATYESGFVIDKFPISRPNLTFSTLTVSNMSPEDSSIYLCSVDYPGRAGYTFGSGTRLTVV.

V usage is TRBV9 and J usage is TRBJ2-3, with D maybe TRBD2 (6 bases). The germline V gene encodes CDR1 SGDLS and CDR2 YYNGEE. The CDR3 is 15 amino acids. Trimming stripped 3 bases from V and 5 bases from J, with 16 bases between. The CDR3 spells CASSEERIGGDTQYF. Here the CDR3 DNA reads TGTGCCAGCAGCGAGGAACGTATCGGGGGAGATACGCAGTATTTT.

The chain links TRBV28 to TRBJ1-2, with TRBD1 identical over 7 bases. CDR3 length: 14 amino acids. Germline lookup yields CDR1 MDHEN and CDR2 SYDVKM. With V trimmed by 7 bases and J by 4 bases, 9 bases remained unmatched. The CDR3 region is CASTLTGQIYGYTF. The CDR3, as DNA: TGTGCCAGCACCCTAACGGGACAGATCTATGGCTACACCTTC.

This clone appeared a single time. The junction shows a germline mismatch at one end, possibly a read error. The rearrangement uses TRBV7-9 and TRBJ2-7, with 11 bases fitting TRBD2. The CDR3 consists of 17 residues. Per germline, CDR1 SEHNR and CDR2 FQNEAQ (reference sequence). CDR3 residues: CSSSSRGTSGTSYEQYF. CDR3 nucleotides: TGTTCCAGCAGCTCTAGGGGGACTAGCGGAACCTCCTACGAGCAGTACTTC.

The rearrangement links TRBV7-6 to TRBJ2-2; 7 nucleotides match TRBD2. CDR1 and CDR2 (germline): SGHVS, FNYEAQ. The CDR3 loop spans 16 amino acids. V lost 1 base and J lost 1; bases outside the gene matches: 3. The CDR3 DNA reads as TGTGCCAGCAGCTTAGAATCTAGCGGGAACACCGGGGAGCTGTTTTTT. This translates into CASSLESSGNTGELFF.

V and J are TRBV19 and TRBJ2-3; 9 bases match TRBD1. There are 16 residues in the CDR3. The germline V gene encodes CDR1 LNHDA and CDR2 SQIVND (reference sequence). J was trimmed by 0 bases and V by 2 bases; bases with no gene match: 3. In DNA form, the CDR3 reads TGTGCCAGTAGTATAATAGGGACAGGGAGCACAGATACGCAGTATTTT. Its protein is CASSIIGTGSTDTQYF. The variable domain in full, with the rest retrieved from reference TRBV19 and TRBJ2-3, is DGGITQSPKYLFRKEGQNVTLSCEQNLNHDAMYWYRQDPGQGLRLIYYSQIVNDFQKGDIAEGYSVSREKKESFPLTVTSAQKNPTAFYLCASSIIGTGSTDTQYFGPGTRLTVL.

This chain links TRBV30 with TRBJ2-5; D remains ambiguous. There are 12 residues in the CDR3. Germline V gene lookup returns CDR1 GTSNPN and CDR2 SVGIG (reference sequence). V lost 2 bases and J 7 bases, leaving 11 bases between the germline ends. DNA of the CDR3: TGTGCCTGGAGTCGACTCCGCGGGACCCAGTACTTC. This translates into CAWSRLRGTQYF.

The chain employs TRBV5-1 and TRBJ2-5; D possibly corresponds to TRBD2 (6 bases). CDR1 is SGHRS, CDR2 YFSETQ, per germline. The V and J ends lost 3 bases and 2 bases respectively, with 14 bases between them. This CDR3 is 15 amino acids long. In DNA form, the CDR3 reads TGCGCCAGCAGCTGGTTGGACGGACTACAAGAGACCCAGTACTTC. Amino acids: CASSWLDGLQETQYF.

The chain employs TRBV6-6 and TRBJ2-3; a possible D gene is TRBD1 (5 bases). Germline V gene sequence: CDR1 MNHNY, CDR2 SVGAGI (reference sequence). The CDR3 loop spans 16 amino acids. V lost 0 bases to trimming and J lost 1 base, with 11 bases between them. Here the CDR3 reads CASSYSTVFGTDTQYF. CDR3 DNA: TGTGCCAGCAGTTACTCGACAGTTTTTGGCACAGATACGCAGTATTTT.

The gene calls are TRBV2 and TRBJ1-6; D gene ambiguous. Looked up from germline, CDR1 is SNHLY and CDR2 is FYNNEI. CDR3 size: 14 residues. V lost 2 bases, J lost 9 bases, and 11 bases lay in between. The CDR3 region is CASSENLLASPLHF. The CDR3 DNA follows: TGTGCCAGCAGTGAAAACTTATTAGCTTCACCCCTCCACTTT.

The chain combines TRBV6-6 with TRBJ2-3, with unresolved D. CDR3 length equals 14 residues. Germline V CDR1 and CDR2: MNHNY, SVGAGI (reference sequence). The germline V and J ends were trimmed by 7 bases and 2 bases, with 13 bases remaining between them. This CDR3 reads CASTPLDFTDTQYF. The CDR3 bases are TGTGCCAGCACCCCGTTAGACTTCACAGATACGCAGTATTTT.

The chain combines TRBV27 with TRBJ2-1; a weak D match, TRBD1 (6 bases). Germline CDR1 reads MNHEY; CDR2 reads SMNVEV (reference sequence). This CDR3 has 15 amino acids. Between the trimmed V and J ends, which lost 2 bases and 4 bases, there was a span of 12 bases. The CDR3 region has the DNA TGTGCCAGCAGTTTAGCCGGGACAAGATACAATGAGCAGTTCTTC. Translated, it gives CASSLAGTRYNEQFF.

The chain is built from TRBV6-1 and TRBJ2-5; a weak D match, TRBD1 (6 bases). The V gene lost 3 bases and the J gene lost 0 bases, with 11 bases spanning the gap. This CDR3 has 15 amino acids. Germline assignment: CDR1 MNHNS and CDR2 SASEGT. The CDR3 DNA sequence: TGTGCCAGCAGTGAGGGCAGGGGTTACCAAGAGACCCAGTACTTC. This codes for CASSEGRGYQETQYF.

Turning to this clone: Different DNA sequences within this sample yield the same CDR3. This chain joins TRBV9 and TRBJ2-3; D gene uncertain. Trimming pared 0 bases from V and 0 bases from J, leaving 5 bases between. The CDR3 loop spans 14 amino acids. Germline V lookup: CDR1 SGDLS, CDR2 YYNGEE. This CDR3 reads CASSVGQSTDTQYF. The CDR3 DNA follows: TGTGCCAGCAGCGTAGGGCAGAGCACAGATACGCAGTATTTT.

The DNA of the CDR3 is TGTGCCAGCAGCACCGGGACAGGGGGCAATGAAAAACTGTTTTTT. Protein sequence: CASSTGTGGNEKLFF. V is TRBV21-1 and J is TRBJ1-4; TRBD1, the table's D call, was not compared with the DNA. TRBV21-1 is tagged as a pseudogene. CDR3 length: 15 residues.

The chain joins TRBV5-1 to TRBJ2-5, with D perhaps TRBD1 (5 bases). Germline CDR1 SGHRS, CDR2 YFSETQ. Trimming took off 0 bases at V and 3 bases at J, with 6 bases between the two ends. The CDR3 loop spans 13 amino acids. The CDR3, as DNA: TGCGCCAGCAGCTTGGTCAGGGAAGAGACCCAGTACTTC. Translating it yields CASSLVREETQYF.

V is TRBV15 and J is TRBJ1-4; possible D gene TRBD1, 6 bases. This CDR3 spans 16 amino acids. CDR1 is LNHNV, CDR2 YYDKDF, per germline (reference sequence). With 1 base removed from V and 4 bases from J, the gap between germline ends came to 13 bases. CDR3 nucleotides: TGTGCCACCAGCAGAGCTACAGGGTTTGTTAATGAAAAACTGTTTTTT. This sequence encodes CATSRATGFVNEKLFF.

The chain couples TRBV4-2 to TRBJ2-7; D perhaps matches TRBD2 (5 bases). The germline V gene encodes CDR1 LGHNA and CDR2 YNFKEQ. V lost 7 bases to trimming and J lost 4 bases, with 17 bases between them. The CDR3 has 14 amino acids. CDR3 protein: CASNPDLRWYEQYF. In DNA form, the CDR3 reads TGTGCCAGCAACCCGGACTTACGGTGGTACGAGCAGTACTTC.

This chain connects TRBV5-4 to TRBJ1-4; 9 positions match TRBD1. After removal of 4 bases from V and 7 bases from J, the junction contained 11 bases not matched to a gene. Germline V gene sequence: CDR1 SGHNT, CDR2 YYREEE (reference sequence). The CDR3 length is 16 residues. CDR3 residues: CASSKDVGQGAEKLFF. CDR3 DNA sequence: TGTGCCAGCAGCAAGGATGTGGGACAGGGAGCTGAAAAACTGTTTTTT.

This chain joins TRBV19 and TRBJ2-3, with D unclear. This CDR3 region has 13 residues. V lost 2 bases and J 2 bases, leaving 5 bases between the germline ends. Per the germline V gene, CDR1 is LNHDA and CDR2 is SQIVND (reference sequence). The CDR3 region is CASSISTTDTQYF. In nucleotides, the CDR3 is TGTGCCAGTAGTATAAGCACCACAGATACGCAGTATTTT.

The chain is built from TRBV7-6 and TRBJ2-7; 8 bases match TRBD1. The trim removed 5 bases at V and 1 base at J, leaving 7 bases unmatched. CDR1 is SGHVS, CDR2 FNYEAQ, per germline. The CDR3 runs 15 residues. The CDR3 DNA reads TGTGCCAGCAGCCAGACAGGGGATCCGTCCTACGAGCAGTACTTC. Translating gives CASSQTGDPSYEQYF.

The chain couples TRBV7-2 to TRBJ2-7; 9 bases map to TRBD1. CDR1 SGHTA and CDR2 FQGNSA come from the germline V gene. CDR3 length: 15 residues. V lost 3 bases, J lost 4 bases, and 7 bases stayed unmatched. In DNA, the CDR3 is TGTGCCAGCAGCTTGTGGAGACAGGGGGGGTACGAGCAGTACTTC. Translated: CASSLWRQGGYEQYF.

The chain couples TRBV5-1 to TRBJ2-1; 9 positions match TRBD2. V shed 0 bases and J 4 bases; nucleotides not matched to a gene: 2. The CDR3 has 15 amino acids. Germline V gene sequence: CDR1 SGHRS, CDR2 YFSETQ. DNA for the CDR3: TGCGCCAGCAGCTTGGATAGCGGGAGATACAATGAGCAGTTCTTC. Amino acids: CASSLDSGRYNEQFF. The entire variable domain, with the rest obtained from reference TRBV5-1 and TRBJ2-1, is as follows: KAGVTQTPRYLIKTRGQQVTLSCSPISGHRSVSWYQQTPGQGLQFLFEYFSETQRNKGNFPGRFSGRQFSNSRSEMNVSTLELGDSALYLCASSLDSGRYNEQFFGPGTRLTVL.